One sample yielded the 30 T cell receptor beta chains listed below, sequenced in a study of T cell responses to AZD1222 COVID-19 vaccine (dated by TCRdb to the early 2020s). This specimen's time point label, per the study, means: baseline before first vaccination. Library preparation was by the immunoSEQ multiplex PCR assay. As stored in TCRdb, this immuneACCESS dataset retains in-frame rearrangements with V and J assigned. A fraction of the clones does not appear; measured against another copy, unresolved V genes explain less than half of the discrepancy, and the remainder lacks a known reason. The sample has some 190,000 clones on record, 80% to 90% of them singletons. The ten largest clones represent 6.5% to 7% of the sample. The sequences come from peripheral blood, collected on day 0 of AZD1222 vaccination. Every receptor here comes from an adult in good health.

V gene TRBV5-1 combines with J gene TRBJ1-6, with D possibly being TRBD1 (5 bases). Germline V lookup: CDR1 SGHRS, CDR2 YFSETQ. The CDR3 covers 14 residues. V was shortened by 4 bases and J by 6 bases, with 11 bases between the two germline ends. This CDR3 reads CASSIRGGNSPLHF. CDR3 nucleotides: TGCGCCAGCAGCATACGCGGGGGTAATTCACCCCTCCACTTT.

This sequence joins TRBV5-1 and TRBJ2-7; D is undetermined. V lost 6 bases to trimming and J lost 6 bases, with 10 bases between them. The CDR3 sequence is 11 residues long. Looked up from germline, CDR1 is SGHRS and CDR2 is YFSETQ. The CDR3 coding sequence is TGCGCCAGCACCCAGATTTGCGAGCAGTACGTC. Encoded protein: CASTQICEQYV.

The V call is TRBV10-3, the J call TRBJ2-1; D remains unclear. CDR3 length: 13 residues. Germline V gives CDR1 ENHRY, CDR2 SYGVKD. The V end lost 4 bases, the J end lost 4 bases, and 8 bases lay between the germline ends. This CDR3 is CAISGDSYNEQFF. CDR3 bases: TGTGCCATCAGTGGCGACTCATACAATGAGCAGTTCTTC.

J is TRBJ1-5 and V is TRBV19, with 11 bases aligning to TRBD1. Germline V gene sequence: CDR1 LNHDA, CDR2 SQIVND (reference sequence). After removal of 6 bases from V and 0 bases from J, the junction contained 7 bases not matched to a gene. The CDR3 runs 17 residues. CDR3: CASSWTGGLDSNQPQHF. The DNA for the CDR3 is TGTGCCAGTAGCTGGACAGGGGGCCTTGATAGCAATCAGCCCCAGCATTTT.

This clone occurred once. The chain uses TRBV28 and TRBJ1-4; possibly TRBD1 for D (5 bases). CDR3 length: 16 amino acids. V lost 2 bases, J lost 3 bases, and 13 bases lay in between. Per the germline V gene, CDR1 is MDHEN and CDR2 is SYDVKM. The CDR3 is CASSLPQGGSNEKLFF. In DNA form, the CDR3 reads TGTGCCAGCAGTTTACCCCAGGGTGGGTCTAATGAAAAACTGTTTTTT.

The chain recombines TRBV7-9 with TRBJ1-1; 8 positions match TRBD1. Per germline, CDR1 SEHNR and CDR2 FQNEAQ (reference sequence). The CDR3 is 13 amino acids. The J segment lost 11 bases and the V segment lost 1 base, leaving 6 bases of the junction unmatched. In nucleotides, the CDR3 is TGTGCCAGCAGCTTAGGGGCAGGGGGCGAGGCTTTCTTT. As protein: CASSLGAGGEAFF.

The CDR3 here is CASSSQGAENSPLHF. The CDR3 nucleotides are TGCGCCAGCAGTTCCCAGGGGGCTGAGAATTCACCCCTCCACTTT. V usage is TRBV5-1 and J usage is TRBJ1-6; TRBD1 matches 8 bases. Germline V gives CDR1 SGHRS, CDR2 YFSETQ. This CDR3 has 15 amino acids. The V and J ends lost 5 bases and 7 bases, in that order; junction bases with no gene match: 8.

The chain carries TRBV7-2 and TRBJ2-3; D unclear. The CDR3 has 13 amino acids. V was shortened by 2 bases and J by 4 bases, with 7 bases between the two germline ends. The germline V gene has CDR1 SGHTA and CDR2 FQGNSA. The CDR3 sequence is CASSLKEADTQYF. CDR3 sequence (DNA): TGTGCCAGCAGCTTAAAGGAAGCAGATACGCAGTATTTT.

CDR3 in DNA: TGCAGCGTTGAAGACAGGTTGGGCGGCTACACCTTC. Translation gives CSVEDRLGGYTF. The J gene is TRBJ1-2, the V gene TRBV29-1; D remains unclear. Trimming removed 0 bases at V and 8 bases at J, with 10 bases between. CDR3 length equals 12 residues. CDR1 is SQVTM, CDR2 ANQGSEA, per germline.

The rearrangement uses TRBV6-5 and TRBJ1-1; D call uncertain. The CDR3 is 15 amino acids. Germline V gene sequence: CDR1 MNHEY, CDR2 SVGAGI. Deletions cut 6 bases from V and 4 bases from J, with 18 bases between. Here the CDR3 reads CASSPHDKGGTEAFF. The DNA of the CDR3 is TGTGCCAGCAGCCCCCATGATAAGGGAGGCACTGAAGCTTTCTTT.

V and J are TRBV6-6 and TRBJ2-3, with a weak D call TRBD2 (6 bases). The CDR3 has 15 residues. Per the germline V gene, CDR1 is MNHNY and CDR2 is SVGAGI (reference sequence). The V gene lost 2 bases and the J gene lost 1 base, with 10 bases spanning the gap. The CDR3 loop is CASSYLGGGTDTQYF. The CDR3, as DNA: TGTGCCAGCAGTTACCTTGGCGGGGGCACAGATACGCAGTATTTT.

This chain joins TRBV13 and TRBJ2-3; D is unclear. The CDR3 contains 12 residues. Germline lookup yields CDR1 PRHDT and CDR2 FYEKMQ (reference sequence). V was pared by 5 bases and J by 4 bases, with 7 bases between. For the CDR3, the DNA is TGTGCCAGCAGCCAAACCGCAGATACGCAGTATTTT. It yields the protein CASSQTADTQYF.

The V gene is TRBV4-1, the J gene TRBJ1-2; possible D gene TRBD1, 5 bases. The V and J ends lost 0 bases and 1 base respectively, with 9 bases between them. Germline values: CDR1 MGHRA, CDR2 YSYEKL. The length of the CDR3 is 15 residues. The CDR3 bases are TGCGCCAGCAGCCAAGATCAGGGCATTAACTATGGCTACACCTTC. Amino acids: CASSQDQGINYGYTF.

CDR3 residues: CAISETRVTYEQYF. CDR3 nucleotides: TGTGCCATCAGTGAGACCCGGGTCACCTACGAGCAGTACTTC. The chain combines TRBV10-3 with TRBJ2-7, with D uncertain. The V end lost 2 bases, the J end lost 2 bases, and 10 bases lay between the germline ends. CDR3 length: 14 amino acids. In germline, CDR1 is ENHRY, CDR2 SYGVKD.

The chain couples TRBV12-3 or TRBV12-4 to TRBJ2-1; D might be TRBD1 (6 bases). The CDR3 extends over 13 amino acids. Trimming shortened V by 6 bases and J by 6 bases, and 12 bases separated the two germline ends. DNA for the CDR3: TGTGCCAGCAGCCGAGACAGGTTCAATGAGCAGTTCTTC. This encodes CASSRDRFNEQFF.

The V gene is TRBV6-5, the J gene TRBJ2-7; D perhaps matches TRBD1 (6 bases). V was cut by 6 bases and J by 2 bases, with 17 bases left in between. The CDR3 consists of 15 residues. Looked up from germline, CDR1 is MNHEY and CDR2 is SVGAGI. The CDR3 DNA follows: TGTGCCAGCAGCCCCCAGTTTAGACAGGCCTACGAGCAGTACTTC. As protein: CASSPQFRQAYEQYF.

This chain uses TRBV5-4 with TRBJ1-6; TRBD1 matches 8 bases. CDR1 SGHNT and CDR2 YYREEE come from the germline V gene (reference sequence). The CDR3 has 17 residues. Trimming at V came to 5 bases and at J to 7 bases, leaving 14 bases not matched to a gene. The CDR3 protein is CASRSATGQGRNSPLHF. CDR3 coding DNA: TGTGCCAGCAGGTCGGCGACCGGACAGGGCCGAAATTCACCCCTCCACTTT.

The chain couples TRBV6-5 to TRBJ2-1; D unresolved. The ends were cut back, 6 bases at V and 8 bases at J, with 17 bases in the middle. The CDR3 totals 14 residues. Germline V lookup: CDR1 MNHEY, CDR2 SVGAGI. CDR3 residues: CASRRIPGADEQFF. DNA of the CDR3: TGTGCCAGCAGACGTATCCCAGGCGCGGATGAGCAGTTCTTC.

The chain joins TRBV27 to TRBJ2-4, with a tentative D call TRBD1 (6 bases). CDR3 length equals 17 residues. Germline-derived CDR1 and CDR2 are MNHEY and SMNVEV (reference sequence). Deletions cut 5 bases from V and 1 base from J, with 18 bases between. The CDR3 here is CASSTLQGERAKNIQYF. As DNA, the CDR3 is TGTGCCAGCAGTACGCTACAGGGTGAGCGTGCCAAAAACATTCAGTACTTC.

The V gene is TRBV7-2, the J gene TRBJ1-2; 9 nucleotides agree with TRBD1. Germline CDR1 is SGHTA and CDR2 is FQGNSA. The V segment lost 5 bases and the J segment 8 bases; nucleotides outside the gene matches: 9. CDR3 length equals 14 residues. The CDR3 bases are TGTGCCAGCAGCCCAGCCGGGACAGGGTCAGGCTACACCTTC. Translation: CASSPAGTGSGYTF.

The rearrangement uses TRBV6-2 or TRBV6-3 and TRBJ2-2; tentatively, D is TRBD2 (6 bases). This CDR3 region has 18 residues. Per the germline V gene, CDR1 is MNHEY and CDR2 is SVGEGT. V shed 2 bases and J shed 0 bases, with 16 bases lying between them. CDR3 amino acids: CASSYPAAGITNTGELFF. DNA for the CDR3: TGTGCCAGCAGTTACCCTGCAGCGGGCATAACGAACACCGGGGAGCTGTTTTTT.

The genes are TRBV5-1 and TRBJ2-5; 12 bases map to TRBD2. The CDR3 sequence is 15 residues long. J lost 5 bases, V lost 4 bases, and 6 bases had no gene match. Germline-derived CDR1 and CDR2 are SGHRS and YFSETQ. The CDR3 is CASSPPSGGAETQYF. The CDR3 DNA follows: TGCGCCAGCAGCCCCCCTAGCGGGGGGGCGGAGACCCAGTACTTC.

The V gene is TRBV2, the J gene TRBJ1-1, with 7 bases lining up with TRBD1. Germline-derived CDR1 and CDR2 are SNHLY and FYNNEI. The CDR3 loop spans 13 amino acids. After removal of 5 bases from V and 2 bases from J, the junction contained 2 bases not matched to a gene. The CDR3 region is CASSYRGNTEAFF. In nucleotides, the CDR3 is TGTGCCAGCAGTTACAGGGGTAACACTGAAGCTTTCTTT.

Written as DNA, the CDR3 is TGTGCCAGCAGCTTTCTTTTTAGCGGACGCACAGATACGCAGTATTTT. Its protein is CASSFLFSGRTDTQYF. The V and J genes are TRBV5-4 and TRBJ2-3; weak D call: TRBD2 (6 bases). The V gene's germline CDR1 is SGHNT and CDR2 YYREEE (reference sequence). Trimming left V 2 bases short and J 1 base short, with 14 bases between. The CDR3 is 16 residues long.

The chain recombines TRBV14 with TRBJ1-2; maybe TRBD1 (6 bases). V lost 6 bases to trimming and J lost 8 bases, with 16 bases between them. CDR1 and CDR2 from the germline V gene are SGHDN and FVKESK. The CDR3 is 13 amino acids. In DNA, the CDR3 is TGTGCCAGCAGTCTAACAGGGATTAACGGCTACACCTTC. Encoded protein: CASSLTGINGYTF.

The chain couples TRBV5-1 to TRBJ1-1; 10 bases map to TRBD1. From germline, CDR1 is SGHRS and CDR2 YFSETQ. The CDR3 is 13 residues long. With V trimmed by 4 bases and J by 6 bases, 3 bases remained unmatched. CDR3 nucleotide sequence: TGCGCCAGCAGCGCCGGGACAGGGGCTGAAGCTTTCTTT. Translating gives CASSAGTGAEAFF.

This rearrangement joins TRBV5-1 to TRBJ1-6, with D perhaps TRBD1 (5 bases). With 0 bases removed from V and 2 bases from J, the gap between germline ends came to 21 bases. From germline, CDR1 is SGHRS and CDR2 YFSETQ. The CDR3 extends over 20 amino acids. In DNA, the CDR3 is TGCGCCAGCAGCTTGGCTGGCCTTCCAAGGGGCCTCACCTATAATTCACCCCTCCACTTT. Translated: CASSLAGLPRGLTYNSPLHF.

The V and J genes are TRBV4-1 and TRBJ2-5; D is ambiguous. The V gene lost 1 base and the J gene lost 1 base, with 7 bases spanning the gap. The germline V gene has CDR1 MGHRA and CDR2 YSYEKL. The CDR3 spans 14 residues. The DNA of the CDR3 is TGCGCCAGCAGCCAAGGACTTGGCCAAGAGACCCAGTACTTC. Protein sequence: CASSQGLGQETQYF.

V usage is TRBV6-4 and J usage is TRBJ2-7; D unresolved. There are 15 residues in the CDR3. Trimming took off 3 bases at V and 5 bases at J, with 17 bases between the two ends. The V gene's germline CDR1 is MRHNA and CDR2 SNTAGT. CDR3 nucleotide sequence: TGTGCCAGCAGTGATAGATTTGGCCGACGGGACGAGCAGTACGTC. This encodes CASSDRFGRRDEQYV.

V and J are TRBV20-1 and TRBJ1-2, with D hard to call. CDR1 and CDR2 from the germline V gene are DFQATT and SNEGSKA (reference sequence). The length of the CDR3 is 13 residues. V was cut by 3 bases and J by 0 bases, with 8 bases left in between. This CDR3 is CSASVRSNYGYTF. The DNA of the CDR3 is TGCAGTGCTAGTGTACGGTCTAACTATGGCTACACCTTC.